This T cell receptor (beta chain) is drawn from a study of T cell repertoires in cytomegalovirus infection. Germline V gene data show CDR1 as SGHTA and CDR2 as FQGNSA. V was cut by 2 bases and J by 0 bases, with 13 bases left in between. The CDR3 runs to 16 residues. TCRdb reprocessed the reads with MiXCR, giving one entry per CDR3 protein. Counted here are approximately 400,000 distinct CDR3 sequences, roughly 30% occurring once; the ten biggest clones make up roughly 13%. This clonotype was picked up many times. This receptor was taken from a human donor in good health (CMV status not recorded). Some clones in this sample may be carry-over from other donors' samples. The V gene is TRBV7-2, the J gene TRBJ1-1; D gene uncertain. Sequencing was carried out using PBMCs. In DNA form, the CDR3 reads TGTGCCAGCAGCTTAAGGGCAGCAAGCTTGAACACTGAAGCTTTCTTT. Translating it yields CASSLRAASLNTEAFF.